Presented here are 9 T cell receptor beta chains from one specimen sequenced in a study of blood T cell repertoires in COVID-19. Sequencing was performed with immunoSEQ multiplex PCR; in TCRdb, only in-frame clones are kept and a portion is missing. The sample has some 210,000 clones; 70% to 90% are singletons. Input material: peripheral blood. These receptors all stem from a woman aged 40 to 49 who had recovered from COVID-19.

The chain has TRBV6-6 and TRBJ2-5, with D tentatively TRBD2 (5 bases). This CDR3 is 14 amino acids long. The V and J ends lost 2 bases and 3 bases respectively, with 10 bases between them. The germline V gene encodes CDR1 MNHNY and CDR2 SVGAGI (reference sequence). The CDR3 spells CASSYRGLKETQYF. CDR3 coding DNA: TGTGCCAGCAGTTACCGAGGACTGAAAGAGACCCAGTACTTC.

The V gene is TRBV5-1, the J gene TRBJ1-2, with D perhaps TRBD1 (5 bases). The CDR3 loop spans 14 amino acids. The V and J ends lost 6 bases and 0 bases respectively, with 12 bases between them. CDR1 is SGHRS, CDR2 YFSETQ, per germline. The CDR3 DNA follows: TGCGCCAGCAAGGAACAGGTAGCTAACTATGGCTACACCTTC. Protein sequence: CASKEQVANYGYTF.

The chain is built from TRBV5-3 and TRBJ1-1; possibly TRBD1 for D (6 bases). TRBV5-3 is an ORF for which the function is uncertain. Trimming removed 5 bases at V and 6 bases at J, with 17 bases between. There are 14 residues in the CDR3. In DNA form, the CDR3 reads TGTGCCAGAAGGCGGGGGGGCCCACAACCTGAAGCTTTCTTT. It encodes CARRRGGPQPEAFF.

The chain is built from TRBV4-1 and TRBJ2-7, with D perhaps TRBD1 (5 bases). The V end lost 0 bases, the J end lost 2 bases, and 11 bases lay between the germline ends. Germline CDR1 MGHRA, CDR2 YSYEKL. The CDR3 covers 15 residues. The CDR3 sequence: CASSQERRQTYEQYF. CDR3 nucleotides: TGCGCCAGCAGCCAAGAAAGGAGACAGACCTACGAGCAGTACTTC.

This chain uses TRBV19 with TRBJ2-1; a weak D match, TRBD2 (5 bases). This CDR3 comprises 13 residues. CDR1 and CDR2 from the germline V gene are LNHDA and SQIVND (reference sequence). V lost 8 bases, J lost 3 bases, and 11 bases lay in between. The CDR3 sequence: CASGVASYNEQFF. DNA for the CDR3: TGTGCCAGTGGGGTAGCGAGCTACAATGAGCAGTTCTTC.

The rearrangement links TRBV5-5 to TRBJ2-6; D gene unclear. The germline V and J ends were trimmed by 0 bases and 4 bases, with 11 bases remaining between them. The germline gives CDR1 SGHKS, CDR2 YYEKEE (reference sequence). This CDR3 has 16 amino acids. The CDR3 protein is CASSLDPPRGANVLTF. The CDR3 coding sequence is TGTGCCAGCAGCTTGGATCCTCCCCGGGGGGCCAACGTCCTGACTTTC.

This clone was counted a single time. This sequence joins TRBV2 and TRBJ2-7; TRBD2 matches at 10 bases. The germline V gene has CDR1 SNHLY and CDR2 FYNNEI. With V trimmed by 1 base and J by 4 bases, 4 bases remained unmatched. CDR3 size: 15 residues. Here the CDR3 DNA reads TGTGCCAGCAGTGAAGACGGACTAGCGGCTTACGAGCAGTACTTC. The encoded protein is CASSEDGLAAYEQYF.

The genes are TRBV6-2 or TRBV6-3 and TRBJ1-2, with 8 bases that match TRBD1. The CDR3 runs 16 residues. Germline V gives CDR1 MNHEY, CDR2 SVGEGT. V trimming: 4 bases; J trimming: 4 bases; junction bases outside the gene matches: 11. Here the CDR3 DNA reads TGTGCCAGCAGTTCCACGACAGGGGTTTTCCTCTATGGCTACACCTTC. Its protein is CASSSTTGVFLYGYTF.

CDR3 coding DNA: TGTGCCAGCAGGACTTACGAGCAGTACTTC. This sequence encodes CASRTYEQYF. V gene TRBV6-5 combines with J gene TRBJ2-7; D uncertain. In germline, CDR1 is MNHEY, CDR2 SVGAGI. The CDR3 contains 10 residues. V shed 6 bases and J shed 4 bases, with 4 bases lying between them.